The present T cell receptor beta chain was sequenced within a study of low-dose radiotherapy and immunotherapy resistance in tumors. Study overall: The regimen for patients comprised intravenous nivolumab 240 mg every two weeks plus intravenous ipilimumab 1 mg/kg every six weeks.

First-strand cDNA relied on TRAV- and TRBV-specific primers spanning alpha and beta chains. TCR amplification used 15 to 20 PCR cycles, a constant-region primer and a V-primer adapter. MiXCR, applied by TCRdb to the reads, yields one record per CDR3 protein. The table has about 39,000 distinct CDR3 sequences, around 20% seen once. Ten or more counts support this clonotype. Time point described: after trial treatment. The treatment denotes: LDRT plus nivolumab, ipilimumab, low-dose cyclophosphamide and aspirin (RACIN trial). The source was PBMCs, collected after low-dose radiotherapy plus immunotherapy. This sequence was found in a female donor with ovarian cancer.

The CDR3 loop is CASSDFTGGYGYTF. Written as DNA, the CDR3 is TGTGCCAGCAGTGATTTTACAGGAGGCTATGGCTACACCTTC. V and J are TRBV6-2 or TRBV6-3 and TRBJ1-2; a possible D gene is TRBD1 (5 bases). With 5 bases removed from V and 4 bases from J, the gap between germline ends came to 14 bases. CDR1 is MNHEY, CDR2 SVGEGT, per germline. The length of the CDR3 is 14 residues.